This T cell receptor (beta chain) was identified in a study of T cell repertoires in cytomegalovirus infection. TCRdb reprocessed the reads via MiXCR and lists one record per CDR3 protein. The data show just under 550,000 distinct CDR3 sequences, approximately 26% seen once. As concerns this clonotype: Antigen: not known.

Germline CDR1 is SGHTA and CDR2 is FQGTGA. V lost 11 bases to trimming and J lost 3 bases, with 19 bases between them. This CDR3 contains 15 residues. Study-wide points: The study found HLA-C-restricted CMV-specific TCR beta clonotypes dominating the ex vivo response.

This clonotype was sampled from a human donor in good health (CMV status not recorded). Some clones in this sample may be carry-over from other donors' samples. This chain connects TRBV7-3 to TRBJ2-2; possibly TRBD1 or TRBD2 for D (5 bases each). Sequencing was carried out using PBMCs. CDR3 residues: CASSWQGEYTGELFF. The CDR3, as DNA: TGTGCCTCCTCCTGGCAGGGAGAATACACCGGGGAGCTGTTTTTT. Looking up the rest from reference TRBV7-3 and TRBJ2-2 gives the full variable domain: GAGVSQTPSNKVTEKGKYVELRCDPISGHTALYWYRQSLGQGPEFLIYFQGTGAADDSGLPNDRFFAVRPEGSVSTLKIQRTERGDSAVYLCASSWQGEYTGELFFGEGSRLTVL.